This T cell receptor (beta chain) was identified during a study of T cell responses to AZD1222 COVID-19 vaccine. Sequenced by immunoSEQ multiplex PCR; TCRdb stores in-frame clones only, minus some. The sample shows 150,000 to 200,000 clones, roughly 92% of them seen only once. CDR1 is SGHNT and CDR2 is YYREEE in the germline V gene (reference sequence). V shed 4 bases and J 0 bases; nucleotides not matched to a gene: 5. The CDR3 runs to 16 residues. Comments on this clone: Its target is unknown. This same CDR3 is encoded by further DNA sequences in the sample.

General study points: Nearly half of spike-specific TCRs reportedly target unmutated variant regions. There were repertoire samples only from the period after the peak T cell response.

Timing groups of about 4 and about 12 weeks for second doses were pooled. This sequence was found in an adult who received the AZD1222 COVID-19 vaccine. Sequenced material: peripheral blood, taken 28 days after the second AZD1222 dose. The chain has TRBV5-4 and TRBJ2-1, with 9 bases fitting TRBD2. The CDR3, as DNA: TGTGCCAGCAGCCTGCTAGCGGGGATCTCCTACAATGAGCAGTTCTTC. Protein: CASSLLAGISYNEQFF. The full variable domain, rest sourced from reference TRBV5-4 and TRBJ2-1, is ETGVTQSPTHLIKTRGQQVTLRCSSQSGHNTVSWYQQALGQGPQFIFQYYREEENGRGNFPPRFSGLQFPNYSSELNVNALELDDSALYLCASSLLAGISYNEQFFGPGTRLTVL.